One TCR beta chain is described in this entry. Its antigen is as yet unknown. The data belong to a study of CD8 T cells in ankylosing spondylitis. Study-level results: Peripheral blood samples showed relatively rare disease-linked clones, and these clones were CD8+. What seemed typical of ankylosing spondylitis blood was a TCR beta motif built from 7 or 8 highly homologous variants.

V was shortened by 3 bases and J by 4 bases, with 18 bases between the two germline ends. CDR3 length equals 16 residues. Germline loops: CDR1 LGHDT, CDR2 YNNKEL (reference sequence). Using quantitative 5'-RACE with molecular barcodes, the authors made TCR beta libraries. Via MiXCR, TCRdb re-called the 5' RACE reads, giving one row per CDR3 protein. The sample yields roughly 450,000 distinct CDR3 sequences, about 25% seen once. Sequencing was performed on blood, either unsorted or a sorted T cell fraction (not recorded which). The receptor was derived from a male donor with ankylosing spondylitis. This chain uses TRBV3-1 with TRBJ1-1, with D unclear. The CDR3: CASSQETPWSGTEAFF. The CDR3 DNA reads as TGTGCCAGCAGCCAGGAGACCCCCTGGTCGGGCACTGAAGCTTTCTTT.